The 16 T cell receptor beta chains listed next were all sequenced from one sample in a study of cytomegalovirus exposure and HLA in healthy donors. Measured with immunoSEQ multiplex PCR; TCRdb has only the in-frame clones, and not every one. This table has 150,000 to 200,000 clones, around nine tenths appearing once. Sequences were obtained from PBMCs. These receptors were obtained from a man aged 30 to 39 in good health and CMV-seropositive.

The chain links TRBV29-1 to TRBJ2-1; D might be TRBD1 (6 bases). There are 14 residues in the CDR3. Trimming removed 3 bases from V and 9 bases from J, with 18 bases in between. Germline V gene lookup returns CDR1 SQVTM and CDR2 ANQGSEA. The CDR3 region is CSVESTGRTGEQFF. CDR3 sequence (DNA): TGCAGCGTTGAGAGTACAGGGCGTACCGGTGAGCAGTTCTTC.

The chain combines TRBV11-3 with TRBJ2-2, with a weak D call TRBD1 (6 bases). V gave up 1 base and J gave up 4 bases, with 10 bases separating them. This CDR3 spans 15 amino acids. Germline V lookup: CDR1 SGHNT, CDR2 YENEEA. The CDR3 spells CASSLGGQSTGELFF. The DNA of the CDR3 is TGTGCCAGCAGCTTAGGGGGGCAGAGCACCGGGGAGCTGTTTTTT.

The J gene is TRBJ1-2, the V gene TRBV2, with 10 bases fitting TRBD1. Germline values: CDR1 SNHLY, CDR2 FYNNEI. This CDR3 comprises 13 residues. V lost 7 bases and J lost 7; bases outside the gene matches: 6. In DNA form, the CDR3 reads TGTGCCAGCAACACGGACAGGGGGGTTGGCTACACCTTC. Translating it yields CASNTDRGVGYTF.

This clone was seen only once. In DNA, the CDR3 is TGTGCCAGCAGGGGTCTGAGCGGGGGCGCGAATGGCTACACCTTC. It specifies CASRGLSGGANGYTF. The gene calls are TRBV11-3 and TRBJ1-2; D possibly corresponds to TRBD1 (6 bases). Germline values: CDR1 SGHNT, CDR2 YENEEA. Deletions cut 6 bases from V and 6 bases from J, with 20 bases between. The CDR3 is made up of 15 amino acids.

The V call is TRBV11-1, the J call TRBJ2-7; D might be TRBD2 (5 bases). The length of the CDR3 is 14 residues. Trimming cost V 2 bases and J 2 bases, with 10 bases left between them. Germline CDR1 and CDR2: SGHAT and FQDESV (reference sequence). The CDR3 coding sequence is TGTGCCAGCAGCTTAATGAGGGAGACCTACGAGCAGTACTTC. It encodes CASSLMRETYEQYF.

The V gene is TRBV7-3, the J gene TRBJ1-1, with 8 nucleotides matching TRBD1. Looked up from germline, CDR1 is SGHTA and CDR2 is FQGTGA. The CDR3 is 16 amino acids. The trim removed 5 bases at V and 1 base at J, leaving 9 bases unmatched. The CDR3, as DNA: TGTGCCAGCAGCCTCCTCCCAGGGGGCGCGAACACTGAAGCTTTCTTT. It yields the protein CASSLLPGGANTEAFF.

This clone came up a few times. V is TRBV28 and J is TRBJ2-7; unclear D gene. CDR3 length equals 11 residues. V was shortened by 3 bases and J by 2 bases, with 2 bases between the two germline ends. The germline gives CDR1 MDHEN, CDR2 SYDVKM. The CDR3 region is CASSLTYEQYF. CDR3 sequence (DNA): TGTGCCAGCAGTTTGACCTACGAGCAGTACTTC.

This chain links TRBV5-4 with TRBJ2-1; TRBD1 agrees at 10 bases. Germline values: CDR1 SGHNT, CDR2 YYREEE (reference sequence). The CDR3 is 13 residues long. The V gene end was trimmed by 4 bases and the J gene end by 7 bases; junction bases not matched to a gene: 2. CDR3 nucleotides: TGTGCCAGCAGCCTGGACAGGGGGAATGAGCAGTTCTTC. Translating it yields CASSLDRGNEQFF.

On this clone: The same CDR3 also results from other DNA sequences found in this sample. The chain has TRBV5-1 and TRBJ1-4; D is ambiguous. V dropped 2 bases and J dropped 0 bases, with 5 bases sitting between them. Germline values: CDR1 SGHRS, CDR2 YFSETQ. The CDR3 length is 14 residues. The CDR3 DNA reads as TGCGCCAGCAGCTTCGGTGCAACTAATGAAAAACTGTTTTTT. It yields the protein CASSFGATNEKLFF.

The gene calls are TRBV6-5 and TRBJ2-5, with 7 bases that match TRBD1. Germline loops: CDR1 MNHEY, CDR2 SVGAGI. The V segment lost 7 bases and the J segment 5 bases; nucleotides outside the gene matches: 10. This CDR3 has 14 amino acids. Here the CDR3 DNA reads TGTGCCAGCACCTTCTCTACAGGGGATGAGACCCAGTACTTC. Translated: CASTFSTGDETQYF.

The chain carries TRBV6-5 and TRBJ1-1; 7 positions agree with TRBD1. Germline V gene lookup returns CDR1 MNHEY and CDR2 SVGAGI. The length of the CDR3 is 12 residues. V lost 3 bases to trimming and J lost 8 bases; unmatched junction nucleotides: 3. This chain's CDR3 is CASSYLQGEAFF. CDR3 bases: TGTGCCAGCAGTTATCTACAGGGGGAAGCTTTCTTT.

The chain links TRBV5-4 to TRBJ1-4; tentatively, D is TRBD1 (5 bases). The CDR3 loop spans 14 amino acids. From germline, CDR1 is SGHNT and CDR2 YYREEE (reference sequence). The V gene lost 1 base and the J gene lost 5 bases, with 9 bases spanning the gap. This CDR3 is CASSLSGGNEKLFF. As DNA, the CDR3 is TGTGCCAGCAGCTTGTCCGGGGGGAATGAAAAACTGTTTTTT.

CDR3 protein: CASSFAGSGELFF. The CDR3 DNA is TGTGCCAGCAGCTTTGCCGGGAGCGGGGAGCTGTTTTTT. V and J are TRBV5-4 and TRBJ2-2, with a weak D call TRBD2 (6 bases). V lost 2 bases, J lost 7 bases, and 9 bases lay in between. CDR3 length: 13 residues. Germline V lookup: CDR1 SGHNT, CDR2 YYREEE (reference sequence).

The chain couples TRBV28 to TRBJ2-2; no clear D. V lost 2 bases, J lost 4 bases, and 8 bases lay in between. There are 14 residues in the CDR3. CDR1 is MDHEN, CDR2 SYDVKM, per germline. DNA for the CDR3: TGTGCCAGCAGTTTACCCTACAGCACCGGGGAGCTGTTTTTT. This sequence encodes CASSLPYSTGELFF.

V gene TRBV10-1 combines with J gene TRBJ2-3; 9 bases are a match to TRBD1. This CDR3 spans 17 amino acids. From germline, CDR1 is WNHNN and CDR2 SYGVQD (reference sequence). V trimming: 9 bases; J trimming: 0 bases; junction bases outside the gene matches: 13. The CDR3 DNA reads TGCGCCAGTCACCGGGACAGGGACTTTTGGAGCACAGATACGCAGTATTTT. Its protein is CASHRDRDFWSTDTQYF.

V gene TRBV7-9 combines with J gene TRBJ2-1; no firm D call. V lost 5 bases and J 4 bases, leaving 12 bases between the germline ends. The CDR3 runs 14 residues. Germline loops: CDR1 SEHNR, CDR2 FQNEAQ (reference sequence). CDR3 nucleotide sequence: TGTGCCAGCAGCGCCCTCCCCGGGTACAATGAGCAGTTCTTC. Encoded protein: CASSALPGYNEQFF. The whole variable domain, filled in from reference TRBV7-9 and TRBJ2-1, reads DTGVSQNPRHKITKRGQNVTFRCDPISEHNRLYWYRQTLGQGPEFLTYFQNEAQLEKSRLLSDRFSAERPKGSFSTLEIQRTEQGDSAMYLCASSALPGYNEQFFGPGTRLTVL.